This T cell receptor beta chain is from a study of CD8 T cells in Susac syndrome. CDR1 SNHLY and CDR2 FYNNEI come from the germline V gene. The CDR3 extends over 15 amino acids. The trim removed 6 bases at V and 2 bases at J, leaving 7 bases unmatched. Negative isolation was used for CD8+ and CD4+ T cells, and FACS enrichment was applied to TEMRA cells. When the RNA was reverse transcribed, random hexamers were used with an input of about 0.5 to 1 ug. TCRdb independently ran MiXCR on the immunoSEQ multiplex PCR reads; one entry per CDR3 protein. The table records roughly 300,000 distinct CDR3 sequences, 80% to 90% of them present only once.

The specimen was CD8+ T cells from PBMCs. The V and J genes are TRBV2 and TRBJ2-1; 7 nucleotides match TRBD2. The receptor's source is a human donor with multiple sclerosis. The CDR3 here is CASRHSGTTYNEQFF. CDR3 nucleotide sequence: TGTGCCAGCAGGCACAGCGGGACCACCTACAATGAGCAGTTCTTC.